This TCR beta chain is drawn from a study of blood T cell repertoires in COVID-19. TCRdb's table, derived via immunoSEQ multiplex PCR, lists solely in-frame clones and lacks some. The data show roughly 100,000 clones, with more than 85% seen just once and approximately 5.5% held by the top ten. With 5 bases clipped from V and 2 bases from J, the junction kept 12 bases outside the gene matches. Germline CDR1 SEHNR, CDR2 FQNEAQ (reference sequence). The CDR3 length is 17 residues. The genes are TRBV7-9 and TRBJ1-3, with 7 bases that match TRBD1. The sample was peripheral blood. This TCR came from a human donor in a cohort sampled during active COVID-19. CDR3 in amino acids: CASSPPPTGRTGNTIYF. CDR3 in DNA: TGTGCCAGCAGCCCTCCCCCGACAGGGCGTACTGGAAACACCATATATTTT.